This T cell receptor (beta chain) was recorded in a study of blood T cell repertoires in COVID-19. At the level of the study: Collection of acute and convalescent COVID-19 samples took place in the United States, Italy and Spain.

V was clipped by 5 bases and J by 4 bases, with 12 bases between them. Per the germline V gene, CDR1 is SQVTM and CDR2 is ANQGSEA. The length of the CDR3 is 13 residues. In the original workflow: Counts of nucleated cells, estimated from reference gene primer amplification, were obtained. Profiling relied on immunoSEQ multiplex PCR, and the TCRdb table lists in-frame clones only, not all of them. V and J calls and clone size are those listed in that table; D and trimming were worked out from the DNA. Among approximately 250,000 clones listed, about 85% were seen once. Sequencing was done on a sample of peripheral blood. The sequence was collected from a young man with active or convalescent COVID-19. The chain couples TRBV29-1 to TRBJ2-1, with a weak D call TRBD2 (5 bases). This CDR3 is CSVWELLYNEQFF. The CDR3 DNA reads TGCAGCGTTTGGGAGCTCTTATACAATGAGCAGTTCTTC.